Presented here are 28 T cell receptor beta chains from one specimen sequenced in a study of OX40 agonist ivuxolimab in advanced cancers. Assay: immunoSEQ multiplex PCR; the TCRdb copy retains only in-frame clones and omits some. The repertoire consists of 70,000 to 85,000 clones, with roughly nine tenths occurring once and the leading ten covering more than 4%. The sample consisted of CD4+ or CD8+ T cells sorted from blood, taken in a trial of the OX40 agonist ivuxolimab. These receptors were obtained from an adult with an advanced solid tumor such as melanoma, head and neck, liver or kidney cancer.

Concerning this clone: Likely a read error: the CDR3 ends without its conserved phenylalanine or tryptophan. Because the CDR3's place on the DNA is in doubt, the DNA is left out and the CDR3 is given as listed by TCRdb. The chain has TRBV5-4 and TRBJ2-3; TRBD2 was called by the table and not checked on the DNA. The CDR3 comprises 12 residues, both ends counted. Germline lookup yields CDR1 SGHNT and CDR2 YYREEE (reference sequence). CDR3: CASSLPGRESYL.

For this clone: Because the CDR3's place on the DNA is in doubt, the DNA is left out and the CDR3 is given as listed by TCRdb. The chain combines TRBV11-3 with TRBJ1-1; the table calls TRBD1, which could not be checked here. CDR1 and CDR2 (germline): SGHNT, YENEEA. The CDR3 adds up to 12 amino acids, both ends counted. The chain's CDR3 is CASSWGQGATFF.

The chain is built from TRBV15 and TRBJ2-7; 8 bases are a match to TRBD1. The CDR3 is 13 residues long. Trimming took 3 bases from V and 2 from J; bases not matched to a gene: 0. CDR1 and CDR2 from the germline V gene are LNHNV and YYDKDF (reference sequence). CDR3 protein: CATSRTGAYEQYF. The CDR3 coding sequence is TGTGCCACCAGCAGGACAGGGGCCTACGAGCAGTACTTC.

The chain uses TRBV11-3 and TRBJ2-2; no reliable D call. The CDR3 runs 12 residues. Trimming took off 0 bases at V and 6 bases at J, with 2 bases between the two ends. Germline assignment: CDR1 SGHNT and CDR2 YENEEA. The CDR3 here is CASSLDSGELFF. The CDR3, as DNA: TGTGCCAGCAGCTTAGATTCCGGGGAGCTGTTTTTT.

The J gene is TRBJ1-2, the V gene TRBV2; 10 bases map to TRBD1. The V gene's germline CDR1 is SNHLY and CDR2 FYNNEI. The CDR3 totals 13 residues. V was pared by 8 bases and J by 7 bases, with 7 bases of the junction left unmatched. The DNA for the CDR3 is TGTGCCAGCGACCGGGACAGGGGTGGTGGCTACACCTTC. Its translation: CASDRDRGGGYTF.

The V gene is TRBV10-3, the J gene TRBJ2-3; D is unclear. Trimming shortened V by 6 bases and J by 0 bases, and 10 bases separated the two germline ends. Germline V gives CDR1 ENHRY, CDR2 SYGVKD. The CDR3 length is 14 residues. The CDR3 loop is CAIRSLTSTDTQYF. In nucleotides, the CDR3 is TGTGCCATCAGAAGTTTGACTAGCACAGATACGCAGTATTTT.

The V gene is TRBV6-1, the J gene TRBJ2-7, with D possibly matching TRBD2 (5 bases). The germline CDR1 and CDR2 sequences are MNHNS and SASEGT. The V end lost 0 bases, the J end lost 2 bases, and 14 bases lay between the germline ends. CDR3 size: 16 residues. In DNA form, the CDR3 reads TGTGCCAGCAGTGAAGCGCCCAGCGGTTATCCCTACGAGCAGTACTTC. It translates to CASSEAPSGYPYEQYF.

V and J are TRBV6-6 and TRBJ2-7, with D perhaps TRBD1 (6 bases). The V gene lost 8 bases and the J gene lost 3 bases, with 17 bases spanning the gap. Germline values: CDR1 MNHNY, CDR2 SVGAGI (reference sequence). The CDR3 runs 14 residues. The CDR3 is CASSKDGTIYEQYF. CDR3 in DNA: TGTGCCAGCTCCAAAGACGGGACAATCTACGAGCAGTACTTC.

The CDR3 coding sequence is TGTGCCAGCAGCAAGGGGCCGAACGAGCAGTACTTC. It yields the protein CASSKGPNEQYF. This chain uses TRBV6-6 with TRBJ2-7, with TRBD1 as a possible D gene (5 bases). The CDR3 is made up of 12 amino acids. The V end was cut by 6 bases, the J end by 5 bases, with 11 bases between. Germline V gene lookup returns CDR1 MNHNY and CDR2 SVGAGI (reference sequence).

CDR3 protein: CASSQTGVSDTQYF. CDR3 DNA sequence: TGCGCCAGCAGCCAAACAGGGGTATCGGATACGCAGTATTTT. The chain links TRBV4-3 to TRBJ2-3, with 7 bases aligning to TRBD1. V shed 2 bases and J 6 bases; nucleotides not matched to a gene: 5. CDR3 length: 14 residues. Per the germline V gene, CDR1 is LGHNA and CDR2 is YSLEER.

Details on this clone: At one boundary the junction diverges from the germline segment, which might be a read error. The CDR3 nucleotides read TGTGCCAGCAGCCTAGCGGGAGGATTCGGGGAGCTGTTTTTT. Translated: CASSLAGGFGELFF. The chain employs TRBV7-9 and TRBJ2-2, with 11 nucleotides matching TRBD2. The CDR3 loop spans 14 amino acids. Germline lookup yields CDR1 SEHNR and CDR2 FQNEAQ (reference sequence).

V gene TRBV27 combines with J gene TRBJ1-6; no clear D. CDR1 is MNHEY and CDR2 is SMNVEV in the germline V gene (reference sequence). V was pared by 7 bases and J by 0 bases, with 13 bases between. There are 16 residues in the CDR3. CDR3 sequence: CASTIIVSSYNSPLHF. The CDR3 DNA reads TGTGCCAGCACGATAATTGTGAGCTCCTATAATTCACCCCTCCACTTT.

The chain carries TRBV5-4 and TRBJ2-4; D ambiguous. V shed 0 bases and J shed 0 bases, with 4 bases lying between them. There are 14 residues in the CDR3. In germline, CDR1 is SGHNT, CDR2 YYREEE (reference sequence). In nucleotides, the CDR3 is TGTGCCAGCAGCTTGGATTCAGCCAAAAACATTCAGTACTTC. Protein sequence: CASSLDSAKNIQYF.

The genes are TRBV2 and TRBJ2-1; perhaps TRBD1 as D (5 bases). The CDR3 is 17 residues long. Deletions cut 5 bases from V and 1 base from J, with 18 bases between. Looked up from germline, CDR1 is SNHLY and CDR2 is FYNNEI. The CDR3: CASSPSPGALSYNEQFF. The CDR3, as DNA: TGTGCCAGCAGTCCCTCCCCTGGGGCCCTATCCTACAATGAGCAGTTCTTC. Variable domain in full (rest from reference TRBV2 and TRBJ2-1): EPEVTQTPSHQVTQMGQEVILRCVPISNHLYFYWYRQILGQKVEFLVSFYNNEISEKSEIFDDQFSVERPDGSNFTLKIRSTKLEDSAMYFCASSPSPGALSYNEQFFGPGTRLTVL.

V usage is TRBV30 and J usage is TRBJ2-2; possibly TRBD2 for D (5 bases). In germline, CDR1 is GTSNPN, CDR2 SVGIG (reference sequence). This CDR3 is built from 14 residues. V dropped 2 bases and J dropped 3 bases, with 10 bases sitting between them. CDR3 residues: CAWSYRGYTGELFF. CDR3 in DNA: TGTGCCTGGAGTTACCGGGGTTACACCGGGGAGCTGTTTTTT.

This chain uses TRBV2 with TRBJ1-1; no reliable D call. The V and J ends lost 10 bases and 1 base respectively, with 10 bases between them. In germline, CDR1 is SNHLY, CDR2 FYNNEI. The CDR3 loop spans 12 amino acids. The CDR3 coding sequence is TGTGCCACCCTACGGACGAACACTGAAGCTTTCTTT. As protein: CATLRTNTEAFF.

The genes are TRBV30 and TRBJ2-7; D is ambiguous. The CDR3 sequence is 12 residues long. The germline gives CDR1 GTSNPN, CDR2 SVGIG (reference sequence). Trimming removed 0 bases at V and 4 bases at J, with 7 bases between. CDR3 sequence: CAWSVLGYEQYF. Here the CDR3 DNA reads TGTGCCTGGAGTGTACTGGGTTACGAGCAGTACTTC.

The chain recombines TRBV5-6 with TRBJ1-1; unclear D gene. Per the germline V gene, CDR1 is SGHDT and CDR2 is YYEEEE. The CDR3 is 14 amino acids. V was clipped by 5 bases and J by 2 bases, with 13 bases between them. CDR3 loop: CASSGRRQNTEAFF. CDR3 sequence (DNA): TGTGCCAGCAGTGGCAGACGGCAAAACACTGAAGCTTTCTTT.

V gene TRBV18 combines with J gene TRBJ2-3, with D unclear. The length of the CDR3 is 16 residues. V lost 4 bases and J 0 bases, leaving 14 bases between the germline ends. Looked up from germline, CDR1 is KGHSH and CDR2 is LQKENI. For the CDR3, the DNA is TGTGCCAGCTCACTCGTTGATAGCCCCAGCACAGATACGCAGTATTTT. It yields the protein CASSLVDSPSTDTQYF.

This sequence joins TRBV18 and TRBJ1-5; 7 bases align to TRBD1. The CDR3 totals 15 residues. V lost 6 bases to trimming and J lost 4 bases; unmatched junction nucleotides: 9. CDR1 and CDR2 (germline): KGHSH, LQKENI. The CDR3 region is CASSPGTERNQPQHF. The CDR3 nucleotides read TGTGCCAGCTCGCCCGGGACAGAAAGAAATCAGCCCCAGCATTTT.

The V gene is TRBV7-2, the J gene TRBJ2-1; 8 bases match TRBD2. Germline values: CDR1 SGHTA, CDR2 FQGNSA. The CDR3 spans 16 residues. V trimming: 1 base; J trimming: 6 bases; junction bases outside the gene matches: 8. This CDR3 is CASSLVDGRAVNEQFF. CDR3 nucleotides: TGTGCCAGCAGCTTAGTGGACGGGAGGGCCGTCAATGAGCAGTTCTTC.

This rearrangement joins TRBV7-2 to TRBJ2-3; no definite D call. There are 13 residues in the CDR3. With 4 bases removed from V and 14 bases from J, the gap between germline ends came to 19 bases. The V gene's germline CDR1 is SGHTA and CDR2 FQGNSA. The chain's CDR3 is CASSSYFASIPYF. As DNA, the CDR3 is TGTGCCAGCAGCTCGTATTTCGCTAGTATCCCGTATTTT. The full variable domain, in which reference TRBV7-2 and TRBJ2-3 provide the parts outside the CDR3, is GAGVSQSPSNKVTEKGKDVELRCDPISGHTALYWYRQSLGQGLEFLIYFQGNSAPDKSGLPSDRFSAERTGGSVSTLTIQRTQQEDSAVYLCASSSYFASIPYFGPGTRLTVL.

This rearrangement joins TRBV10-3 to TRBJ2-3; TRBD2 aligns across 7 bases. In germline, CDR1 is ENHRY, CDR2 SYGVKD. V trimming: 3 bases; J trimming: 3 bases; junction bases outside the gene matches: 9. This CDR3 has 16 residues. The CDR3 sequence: CAISELSGKLTDTQYF. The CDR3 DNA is TGTGCCATCAGTGAACTGAGCGGGAAATTGACAGATACGCAGTATTTT.

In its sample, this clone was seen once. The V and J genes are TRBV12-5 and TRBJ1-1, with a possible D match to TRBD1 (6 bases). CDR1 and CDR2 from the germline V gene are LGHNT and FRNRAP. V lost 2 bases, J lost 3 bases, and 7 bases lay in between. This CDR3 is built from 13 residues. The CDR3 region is CASGLPGDTEAFF. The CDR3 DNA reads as TGTGCTAGTGGTTTGCCAGGGGACACTGAAGCTTTCTTT.

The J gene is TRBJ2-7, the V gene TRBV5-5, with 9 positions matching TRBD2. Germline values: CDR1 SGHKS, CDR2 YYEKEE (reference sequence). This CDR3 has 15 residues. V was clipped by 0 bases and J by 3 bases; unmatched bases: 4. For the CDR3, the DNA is TGTGCCAGCAGCTTGGCCGGGACTAGCAGCTACGAGCAGTACTTC. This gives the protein CASSLAGTSSYEQYF.

CDR3 region: CATSRVGFEAFF. CDR3 bases: TGTGCCACCAGCAGAGTGGGTTTTGAAGCTTTCTTT. This chain connects TRBV15 to TRBJ1-1; D gene uncertain. The germline CDR1 and CDR2 sequences are LNHNV and YYDKDF (reference sequence). The CDR3 runs to 12 residues. Deletions cut 1 base from V and 7 bases from J, with 7 bases between.

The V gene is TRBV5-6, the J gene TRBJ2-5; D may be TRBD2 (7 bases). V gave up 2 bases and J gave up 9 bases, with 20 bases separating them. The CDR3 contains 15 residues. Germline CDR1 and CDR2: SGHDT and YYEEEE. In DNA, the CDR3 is TGTGCCAGCAGCTTCGGGGGGCCAGGATCTGATTCCCAGTACTTC. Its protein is CASSFGGPGSDSQYF.

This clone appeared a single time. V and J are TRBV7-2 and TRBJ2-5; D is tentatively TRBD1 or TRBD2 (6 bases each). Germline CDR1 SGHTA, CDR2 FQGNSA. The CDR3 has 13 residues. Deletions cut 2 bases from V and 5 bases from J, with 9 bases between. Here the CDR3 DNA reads TGTGCCAGCAGCTTAAGGGGGAGGGAGACCCAGTACTTC. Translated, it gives CASSLRGRETQYF.